These 9 T cell receptor beta chains came from one sample sequenced in a study of blood T cell repertoires in COVID-19. Only in-frame clones appear in the TCRdb table, and some are missing; sequencing was by immunoSEQ multiplex PCR. The data show a few hundred thousand clones, around four fifths seen once. Sequenced sample: PBMCs or T cells enriched from blood (not recorded which). The source of these receptors is a man in his thirties or forties with acute COVID-19.

The chain has TRBV5-6 and TRBJ2-3, with 14 bases identical to TRBD2. Germline V gene lookup returns CDR1 SGHDT and CDR2 YYEEEE. The CDR3 covers 15 residues. Germline trimming cut 3 bases from V and 9 bases from J; bases unmatched to any gene: 6. CDR3 sequence reads: CASSWGLAGDRTQYF. CDR3 bases: TGTGCCAGCAGCTGGGGACTAGCGGGAGATCGGACGCAGTATTTT.

This clone was found a few times. The chain is built from TRBV5-1 and TRBJ2-7; D is perhaps TRBD1 (6 bases). This CDR3 has 14 amino acids. V was shortened by 4 bases and J by 0 bases, with 11 bases between the two germline ends. From germline, CDR1 is SGHRS and CDR2 YFSETQ. The CDR3, as DNA: TGCGCCAGCAGCCGGGACACCCACTCCTACGAGCAGTACGTC. Translating it yields CASSRDTHSYEQYV.

This clone was recorded only once. The chain couples TRBV2 to TRBJ2-2; D might be TRBD2 (6 bases). The ends were cut back, 4 bases at V and 6 bases at J, with 15 bases in the middle. The CDR3 length is 15 residues. The germline V gene encodes CDR1 SNHLY and CDR2 FYNNEI. The CDR3 region has the DNA TGTGCCAGCAGTGGTGGAGGGGTAGGGGCCGGGGAGCTGTTTTTT. Translating it yields CASSGGGVGAGELFF.

The V call is TRBV27, the J call TRBJ2-7; possibly TRBD1 for D (5 bases). This CDR3 has 13 amino acids. The germline CDR1 and CDR2 sequences are MNHEY and SMNVEV (reference sequence). The V gene lost 0 bases and the J gene lost 3 bases, with 6 bases spanning the gap. The CDR3 DNA is TGTGCCAGCAGTTTATCGCAGGGCTACGAGCAGTACGTC. Its protein product is CASSLSQGYEQYV.

The V call is TRBV7-2, the J call TRBJ2-1, with 12 bases aligning to TRBD2. Germline V CDR1 and CDR2: SGHTA, FQGNSA. The CDR3 runs 15 residues. V shed 5 bases and J 7 bases; nucleotides not matched to a gene: 6. CDR3 nucleotides: TGTGCCAGCAGCAGGACTAGCGGGGCTCAAAATGAGCAGTTCTTC. Amino acid sequence: CASSRTSGAQNEQFF.

The gene calls are TRBV24-1 and TRBJ2-5, with a weak D call TRBD2 (6 bases). Trimming stripped 3 bases from V and 7 bases from J, with 23 bases between. CDR3 length: 17 amino acids. CDR1 KGHDR and CDR2 SFDVKD come from the germline V gene. CDR3 amino acids: CATSDNRRGGRLGTQYF. The CDR3 region has the DNA TGTGCCACCAGTGATAATAGGCGGGGAGGTCGGTTGGGGACCCAGTACTTC.

The chain links TRBV5-1 to TRBJ1-3; 7 bases are shared with TRBD1. This CDR3 comprises 17 residues. Germline CDR1 SGHRS, CDR2 YFSETQ. V shed 3 bases, J shed 8 bases, and the junction held 17 bases outside the gene matches. The CDR3 coding sequence is TGCGCCAGCAGCTCGGTGGCGTCGACAGGGTGGGGCGACACCATATATTTT. Residues: CASSSVASTGWGDTIYF.

V and J are TRBV5-8 and TRBJ1-5, with a possible D match to TRBD1 (5 bases). V lost 0 bases to trimming and J lost 5 bases, with 15 bases between them. The CDR3 sequence is 16 residues long. The germline gives CDR1 SGHTS, CDR2 YDEGEE. Written as DNA, the CDR3 is TGTGCCAGCAGCTTGGACAGGTTGTCGCCCTATCAGCCCCAGCATTTT. It translates to CASSLDRLSPYQPQHF.

The table lists this clone with a few counts. V and J are TRBV5-1 and TRBJ2-7; possible D gene TRBD2, 5 bases. The CDR3 sequence is 14 residues long. Per germline, CDR1 SGHRS and CDR2 YFSETQ. The CDR3 DNA follows: TGTGCCAGCAGTGAGCGGCCTAACTCCTACGAGCAGTACGTC. As protein: CASSERPNSYEQYV.